The clone carrying this T cell receptor beta chain has ten or more counts. Its antigen is still unknown. The sample belongs to a study of T cells in Graves' hyperthyroidism and ophthalmopathy. Study-wide findings and caveats: Among clonotypes expanded in thyroid above 0.001, most were also found in blood.

RNA transcripts provided the source from which TCR beta CDR3 regions were amplified. A set of HTBI primers served as the primers for a first-round RT-PCR of the TCR CDR3. TCRdb analysed the multiplex PCR reads with MiXCR anew, one entry per CDR3 protein. The table lists roughly 380,000 distinct CDR3 sequences, roughly 19% of them singletons, with about 3.5% in the top ten. CDR1 and CDR2 from the germline V gene are SNHLY and FYNNEI. The CDR3 contains 14 residues. Trimming cost V 1 base and J 4 bases; bases outside gene matches: 1. Patients aged 18 to 65 had newly diagnosed hyperthyroidism lasting under 2 months. The authors took PBMCs from 10 ml fresh peripheral blood.

The rearrangement links TRBV2 to TRBJ1-5; TRBD1 matches 7 bases. Sequenced input: blood. The origin of this receptor is a woman under 30 with Graves' hyperthyroidism. CDR3 DNA: TGTGCCAGCAGTGAAGGGGACAGAAATCAGCCCCAGCATTTT. The encoded protein is CASSEGDRNQPQHF.